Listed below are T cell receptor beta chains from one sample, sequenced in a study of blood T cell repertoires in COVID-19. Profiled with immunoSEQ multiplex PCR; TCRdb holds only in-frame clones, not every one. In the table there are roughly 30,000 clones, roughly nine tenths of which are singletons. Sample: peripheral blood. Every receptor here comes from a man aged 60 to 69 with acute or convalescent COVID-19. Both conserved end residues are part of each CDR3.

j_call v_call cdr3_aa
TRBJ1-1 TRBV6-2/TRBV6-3 CASSYSSRDTEAFF
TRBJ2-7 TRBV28 CASSLAGTYEQYF
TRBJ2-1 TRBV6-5 CASSYSIGGSNNEQFF
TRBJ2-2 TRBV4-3 CASSQDPPDRPYTGELFF
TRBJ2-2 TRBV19 CASSIRQTGGSDGELFF
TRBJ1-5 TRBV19 CASSFPNSNQPQHF
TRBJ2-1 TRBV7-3 CASSSGTGDNEQFF
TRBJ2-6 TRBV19 CASSIFSLGANVLTF
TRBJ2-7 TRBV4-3 CASSQGQIYEQYF
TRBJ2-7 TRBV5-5 CASSQAEGARGEQYF
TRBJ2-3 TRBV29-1 CSVDGGTTDTQYF
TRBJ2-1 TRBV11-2 CASSPHPILAGVGNEQFF
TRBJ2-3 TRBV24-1 CATSLSGRVDTQYF
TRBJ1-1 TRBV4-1 CASSYRLGTEAFF
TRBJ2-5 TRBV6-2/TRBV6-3 CASSYLDREGETQYF
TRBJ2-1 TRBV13 CASNLFAAGTGRNEQFF
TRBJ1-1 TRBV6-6 CATRKGQGPSAEAFF
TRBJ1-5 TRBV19 CASSLRRSNQPQHF
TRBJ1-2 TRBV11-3 CASSLRGRGRGYTF
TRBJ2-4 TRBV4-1 CASSQVYLAKNIQYF
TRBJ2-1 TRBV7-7 CASSLAGGAYNEQFF
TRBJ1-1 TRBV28 CASSLPPTVNTEAFF
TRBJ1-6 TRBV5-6 CASRITGTDNSPLHF
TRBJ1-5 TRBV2 CASSETSRGNQPQHF
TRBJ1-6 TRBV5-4 CASSPTTTGGFNSPLHF
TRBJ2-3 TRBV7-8 CASSLRVTGILTDTQYF
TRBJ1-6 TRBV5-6 CASSTPQGRNSPLHF
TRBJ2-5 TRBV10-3 CATGYQETQYF
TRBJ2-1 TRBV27 CASSLPPGLAGDRNEQFF
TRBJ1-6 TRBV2 CASSDQGWNSPLHF
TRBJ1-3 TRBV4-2 CASSPRGGGSGNTIYF
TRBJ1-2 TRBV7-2 CASSPGTVPGYTF
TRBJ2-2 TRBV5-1 CATRTAVNTGELFF
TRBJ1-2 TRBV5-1 CASSRLSGGPGYTF
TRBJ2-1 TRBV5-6 CASDSGRGDEQFF
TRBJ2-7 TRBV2 CASSPGTSGREGLLEQYF
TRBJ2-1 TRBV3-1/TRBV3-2 CASSQDRGLAANEQFF
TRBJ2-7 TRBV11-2 CASSARTSGTGLYEQYF
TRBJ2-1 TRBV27 CANPPRGGYNEQFF
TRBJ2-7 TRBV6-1 CASSAPFGTGRPLPTYEQYF
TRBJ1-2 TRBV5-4 CASSFIGTEYGYTF
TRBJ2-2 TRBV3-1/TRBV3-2 CASSPRGNGELFF
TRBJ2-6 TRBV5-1 CASKPSGGGYGANVLTF
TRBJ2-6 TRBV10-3 CAISSARGSSGANVLTF
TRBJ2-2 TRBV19 CASSLSGIRELFF
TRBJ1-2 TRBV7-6 CASSPTGSPNYGYTF
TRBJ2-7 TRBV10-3 CAIGQGAVSGSSYEQYF
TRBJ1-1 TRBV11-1 CASSSDTDTEAFF
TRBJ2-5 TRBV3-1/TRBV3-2 CASSQDVNILFPHF
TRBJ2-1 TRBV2 CASGGEGGRLGEQFF
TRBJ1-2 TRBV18 CASSELDSLLFTF
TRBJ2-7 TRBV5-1 CASSLGPRDRDYEQYF
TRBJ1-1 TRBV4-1 CASSQQATADTEAFF
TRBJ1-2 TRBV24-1 CATSKTGGNYGYTF